Detailed here is one T cell receptor beta chain. The data belong to a study of blood T cell repertoires in COVID-19. Whole-study context: The samples span acute and convalescent COVID-19 from the United States, Italy and Spain. T cells, B-cell-depleted T cells, or PBMCs supplied cDNA or gDNA.

From germline, CDR1 is SGDLS and CDR2 YYNGEE. The junction had 2 bases not matched to a gene; V was cut back by 0 bases and J by 4 bases. The CDR3 consists of 14 residues. Per the original data handling: Estimates of nucleated cell counts were drawn from the amplification of reference gene primers. Some clones are missing from TCRdb's copy, which holds only in-frame ones; the method was immunoSEQ multiplex PCR. The V and J calls and clone size are taken from that table; D and trimming were inferred from the DNA. The sample has about 270,000 clones; 86% are singletons. V usage is TRBV9 and J usage is TRBJ1-2, with 8 positions matching TRBD1. The sample was peripheral blood. This receptor was taken from a woman in her sixties or seventies who had recovered from COVID-19. The chain's CDR3 is CASSVEGQVYGYTF. DNA for the CDR3: TGTGCCAGCAGCGTAGAGGGACAGGTCTATGGCTACACCTTC.